This is a list of T cell receptor beta chains from one sample in a study of T cell clusters in autoimmune cytopenias. TCRdb reprocessed the multiplex PCR reads and stores each CDR3 protein as one record, lacking DNA. The listing contains about 3,400 distinct CDR3 sequences. Sequenced input: peripheral blood. The receptors stem from a human donor with an autoimmune cytopenia, with autoimmune hepatitis or in good health (not recorded which). CDR3s include the opening cysteine and the closing phenylalanine or tryptophan. The listing skips clone size in some rows; elsewhere it reads once, few, many or a size class.

TRBJ2-4 . TRBV20-1 13 CSAGTTGLNIQYF
TRBJ2-1 . TRBV10-3 15 CATASSDRAYNEQFF
TRBJ2-3 medium-sized TRBV29-1 15 CSVEYRGQGRDTQYF
TRBJ1-2 . TRBV10-3 15 CAIIPDRGRGYGYTF
TRBJ2-5 . TRBV19 17 CASSRASGGHVSETQYF
TRBJ1-5 medium-sized TRBV19 13 CASSIGQGRPQHF
TRBJ2-3 . TRBV20-1 18 CSASRTSGRALSTDTQYF
TRBJ2-5 . TRBV4-1 13 CASSHPTGETQYF
TRBJ1-1 . TRBV27 14 CASSFLHGYTEAFF
TRBJ1-1 medium-sized TRBV19 14 CASSSQGMSTEAFF
TRBJ2-7 medium-sized TRBV19 16 CASRPTRQASSYEQYF
TRBJ2-5 . TRBV19 13 CASGLARSNEQYF
TRBJ2-2 . TRBV20-1 16 CSAGTSGGPNTGELFF
TRBJ2-1 . TRBV15 17 CATSRAPASGPYNEQFF
TRBJ1-1 . TRBV4-1 11 CASSRGPEAFF
TRBJ1-6 . TRBV4-1 16 CASSQAGSSYNSPLHF
TRBJ1-1 medium-sized TRBV19 12 CATRGEGTEAFF
TRBJ1-4 . TRBV18 14 CASSPTDANEKLFF
TRBJ2-5 . TRBV25-1 14 CASSVWDSRGTQYF
TRBJ1-5 . TRBV6-1 16 CASSEVTGGGNQPQHF
TRBJ2-1 . TRBV24-1 13 CATSVAGYNEQFF
TRBJ1-2 . TRBV13 16 CASSLALDRAFDGYTF
TRBJ1-2 . TRBV5-1 13 CASSLEQGEGYTF
TRBJ2-1 . TRBV11-2 16 CASSLDGGQGYNEQFF
TRBJ2-5 . TRBV5-4 17 CASSLATGGYRSETQYF
TRBJ1-5 . TRBV12-3/TRBV12-4 17 CASSPRITGTRNQPQHF
TRBJ2-5 . TRBV15 16 CATSLLTSGSSETQYF
TRBJ1-5 . TRBV10-2 15 CASSSTGNPNQPQHF
TRBJ1-5 medium-sized TRBV15 19 CATSRDSSLFNQGNQPQHF
TRBJ1-2 medium-sized TRBV5-1 12 CASRGDVYGYTF
TRBJ2-7 . TRBV10-3 13 CAIDGGTLDEQYF
TRBJ1-1 medium-sized TRBV11-2 15 CASSTRTASNTEAFF
TRBJ2-5 . TRBV5-6 16 CASSLAQGLLEETQYF
TRBJ2-7 . TRBV5-1 13 CASSLQGESEQYF
TRBJ2-1 medium-sized TRBV20-1 11 CSATQGHEQFF
TRBJ2-2 medium-sized TRBV5-4 15 CASSPSNSGLGELFF
TRBJ2-3 . TRBV19 19 CASSIGPAGGLYSTDTQYF
TRBJ2-2 . TRBV12-3/TRBV12-4 15 CASSLEGVITGELFF
TRBJ2-7 medium-sized TRBV10-3 16 CATIRLGSGNQYEQYF
TRBJ1-5 medium-sized TRBV12-3/TRBV12-4 14 CASSLTGPDQPQHF
TRBJ1-5 . TRBV18 13 CASSKGGDQPQHF
TRBJ1-1 medium-sized TRBV5-6 12 CASSLGSTEAFF
TRBJ2-7 medium-sized TRBV6-5 13 CATRTGAVYEQYF
TRBJ2-4 . TRBV11-2 21 CASSFPLAQEVGVKAKNIQYF
TRBJ2-7 . TRBV21-1 17 CASSKSALAGGPPEQYF
TRBJ1-1 medium-sized TRBV15 18 CATSRVEGWGGMNTEAFF
TRBJ2-7 medium-sized TRBV6-1 14 CAAWDLVDAYEQYF
TRBJ2-1 medium-sized TRBV12-3/TRBV12-4 13 CASKQTEGSEQFF
TRBJ1-1 large TRBV19 14 CASKRGPGSTEAFF
TRBJ2-3 medium-sized TRBV19 14 CASRGGSSTDTQYF
TRBJ1-2 medium-sized TRBV13 13 CASSVRQNYGYTF
TRBJ1-2 medium-sized TRBV27 15 CASSRTGGPGYGYTF
TRBJ2-3 . TRBV12-3/TRBV12-4 14 CASRPSGVADTQYF
TRBJ2-7 . TRBV18 15 CASSPPTGGMYEQYF
TRBJ2-5 . TRBV20-1 15 CSARDERENQETQYF